The clone carrying this T cell receptor (beta chain) showed up just once. A Seattle source enrolled patients during active infection and followed them longitudinally. Generated by immunoSEQ multiplex PCR, the TCRdb table keeps only in-frame clones and is missing some. The sample has around 250,000 clones, 90% seen once. The sample originates from a study of blood T cell repertoires in COVID-19. Study as a whole: Italy, Spain and the United States were the sources of the convalescent and acute COVID-19 samples.

Germline values: CDR1 DFQATT, CDR2 SNEGSKA (reference sequence). The CDR3 is made up of 10 amino acids. Trimming stripped 4 bases from V and 8 bases from J, with 6 bases between. Source material: peripheral blood. This sequence originates from a woman aged 55 to 70 with COVID-19, enrolled during active disease. This chain connects TRBV20-1 to TRBJ2-1; tentative D call: TRBD1 (5 bases). CDR3 sequence: CSATRDEQFF. The CDR3 bases are TGCAGTGCTACCAGGGATGAGCAGTTCTTC.